The TCR beta chain under discussion was sequenced for a study of T cell responses to AZD1222 COVID-19 vaccine (dated by TCRdb to the early 2020s). Study-level background: AZD1222 recipients whose second dose came at about 4 weeks and those whose second dose came at about 12 weeks were combined into one group, since spike-specific TCR depth and breadth did not differ between the two schedules. TCR sequencing covered more than 230 trial participants: approximately 200 given two doses of AZD1222 and 26 given two doses of MenACWY control vaccine. Trial participants were enrolled into age subgroups of 18-55, 56-69 and 70-plus years, which contained approximately 150, 28 and 58 TCR-sequenced participants, respectively. Study-wide conclusions, independent of this receptor: In the small 56-69-year group, the increase in depth fell short of significance, most likely because of low power. Most participants were white British and females outnumbered males, and the authors suggested that clonal diversity may have been underestimated. Because no samples from the day 14 peak response were available, repertoires could be characterized only after the peak T cell response. Conclusions about previously exposed vaccinees were limited because only 5 or 6 AZD1222 recipients were SARS-CoV-2 seropositive at baseline. After two AZD1222 doses, spike-specific TCR breadth and depth were significantly higher than at day 0 and than in MenACWY recipients. Reportedly, almost half of the unique spike-specific TCRs recognized epitopes lying outside the regions that are mutated in the B.1.351 and B.1.1.7 variants. The vaccine-associated CD4 TCRs covered the entire spike protein, and the dominant responses fell in regions 160-218 and 743-854.

As to this clone: Its antigen is currently not known. The sample holds no much larger clone one base away, and base qualities are not on file.

The time point label on this specimen signifies: baseline before first vaccination. Vaccinee samples came from UK trials COV001 and COV002, including a single-blind randomized controlled phase 2/3 trial of AZD1222 (ChAdOx1 nCoV-19) in healthy adults. For TCRbeta chain sequencing, PBMC samples were collected from trial participants at day 0 and at day 28 after the second dose. The CDR3 regions of human TCRbeta chains were analyzed by immunosequencing. For the original study's pipeline: TCRs in the repertoires were compared against a reference library of SARS-CoV-2-specific TCRs that had been generated with the MIRA antigen-specificity platform. Breadth was defined as the fraction of unique TCRs that were SARS-CoV-2-associated, and depth was defined as the fraction of total T cells that were SARS-CoV-2-associated. Using the MIRA data, each spike-specific TCR was assigned both to the spike region to which the TCR was reactive and to a CD4 or CD8 class. Log10-transformed breadth and depth values were compared by one-way ANOVA with Sidak's multiple comparisons tests. Entries here come from immuneACCESS through TCRdb and include only in-frame sequences with V and J called. Some clones fail to appear in such tables; in the studies checked, an unresolved V gene covers under half of the shortfall, and the cause of the remainder is unknown. V and J calls and clone size are those listed in that table; D and trimming were worked out from the DNA. Present in this sample are more than 95,000 clones, about 87% of which were seen just once. Clones ranked in the top ten supply about 5% of the sample.

The receptor was isolated from an adult in good health. The material sequenced was peripheral blood, taken on day 0 of AZD1222 vaccination.

The CDR3 protein sequence reads: CASRGEWGYTEAFF. The bases are TGTGCCAGCAGGGGGGAATGGGGCTACACTGAAGCTTTCTTT. The sequence joins TRBV6-5 to TRBJ1-1, with TRBD1 as a weak D call on 5 bases. CDR1 and CDR2 are drawn from the germline V gene: MNHEY, SVGAGI. V was cut back by 6 bases and J by 3 bases, leaving a gap of 14 bases between them. The CDR3, from cysteine to phenylalanine, totals 14 residues. The sequence is cut down to CDR3 DNA, 42 bases in frame from base 1.